The rows below give T cell receptor beta chains drawn from one sample of a study of blood T cell repertoires in COVID-19. Some clones are missing from TCRdb's copy, which holds only in-frame ones; the method was immunoSEQ multiplex PCR. Of 250,000 to 300,000 clones listed, roughly nine tenths are singletons. The sequenced sample was PBMCs or T cells enriched from blood (not recorded which). The source is an older woman who had recovered from COVID-19. CDR3s include the opening cysteine and the closing phenylalanine or tryptophan. A D gene is named only where the DNA matches it firmly. The size field is filled for only some rows; it gives once, few, many or a size class.

CDR3: CASSPGQYNEQFF; DNA: TGTGCCAGCAGCCCAGGACAGTACAATGAGCAGTTCTTC; size: .; D: .; J: TRBJ2-1; V: TRBV5-6
CDR3: CASSKGGPNTEAFF; DNA: TGTGCCAGCAGCAAGGGAGGACCCAACACTGAAGCTTTCTTT; size: .; D: .; J: TRBJ1-1; V: TRBV9
CDR3: CASSLYGSGRMNTEAFF; DNA: TGCGCCAGCAGCTTGTACGGATCCGGGAGGATGAACACTGAAGCTTTCTTT; size: .; D: .; J: TRBJ1-1; V: TRBV5-1
CDR3: CASSYSNYEGGPGEQYF; DNA: TGTGCCAGCAGTTACTCGAATTATGAGGGAGGGCCAGGCGAGCAGTACTTC; size: .; D: TRBD2; J: TRBJ2-7; V: TRBV6-2/TRBV6-3
CDR3: CAGSLETQYF; DNA: TGTGCCGGGAGCTTAGAGACCCAGTACTTC; size: .; D: .; J: TRBJ2-5; V: TRBV2
CDR3: CASSQGQGRNTEAFF; DNA: TGTGCCAGCAGCCAAGGGCAGGGAAGGAACACTGAAGCTTTCTTT; size: .; D: .; J: TRBJ1-1; V: TRBV4-2
CDR3: CASFSSGFYEQYF; DNA: TGTGCCAGCTTCTCCTCCGGGTTCTACGAGCAGTACTTC; size: .; D: .; J: TRBJ2-7; V: TRBV28
CDR3: CASSLTGISEKLFF; DNA: TGTGCCAGCAGCCTGACAGGGATCTCTGAAAAACTGTTTTTT; size: .; D: TRBD1; J: TRBJ1-4; V: TRBV13
CDR3: CASSLGGGANYEQYF; DNA: TGTGCCAGCAGCTTAGGAGGGGGTGCCAACTACGAGCAGTACTTC; size: few; D: .; J: TRBJ2-7; V: TRBV7-9
CDR3: CASSERLVDEQYF; DNA: TGTGCCAGCAGCGAGCGACTAGTCGACGAGCAGTACTTC; size: .; D: .; J: TRBJ2-7; V: TRBV9
CDR3: CASSQGAGTGGYTF; DNA: TGTGCCAGCAGCCAAGGGGCCGGCACTGGTGGCTACACCTTC; size: .; D: .; J: TRBJ1-2; V: TRBV3-1/TRBV3-2
CDR3: CASSAALGLDTQYF; DNA: TGTGCCAGCAGCGCGGCCCTAGGACTAGATACGCAGTATTTT; size: once; D: .; J: TRBJ2-3; V: TRBV9
CDR3: CASSYSQARYEQYF; DNA: TGTGCCAGCAGTTACTCCCAGGCACGATACGAGCAGTACTTC; size: .; D: .; J: TRBJ2-7; V: TRBV6-6
CDR3: CATSDPTGSYEQYF; DNA: TGTGCCACCAGTGACCCGACAGGTTCCTACGAGCAGTACTTC; size: .; D: .; J: TRBJ2-7; V: TRBV24-1
CDR3: CASNRERPEGYTF; DNA: TGTGCCAGCAACCGGGAGAGACCGGAGGGCTACACCTTC; size: .; D: .; J: TRBJ1-2; V: TRBV2
CDR3: CASSLGLEATQYF; DNA: TGTGCCAGCAGTTTGGGACTAGAGGCGACCCAGTACTTC; size: once; D: TRBD2; J: TRBJ2-5; V: TRBV27
CDR3: CSASVRAHQPQHF; DNA: TGCAGTGCTAGTGTCAGGGCTCATCAGCCCCAGCATTTT; size: once; D: .; J: TRBJ1-5; V: TRBV20-1
CDR3: CASSANRGLTYEQYF; DNA: TGTGCCAGCAGCGCCAACAGGGGATTAACCTACGAGCAGTACTTC; size: .; D: TRBD1; J: TRBJ2-7; V: TRBV3-1/TRBV3-2
CDR3: CASMGGGSSGNTIYF; DNA: TGTGCCAGCATGGGGGGAGGTTCCTCTGGAAACACCATATATTTT; size: .; D: .; J: TRBJ1-3; V: TRBV28
CDR3: CATGGPSGELFF; DNA: TGTGCGACGGGAGGGCCATCCGGGGAGCTGTTTTTT; size: .; D: TRBD2; J: TRBJ2-2; V: TRBV24-1
CDR3: CASSFVTSSYEQYF; DNA: TGCGCCAGCAGCTTTGTTACCAGCTCCTACGAGCAGTACTTC; size: .; D: .; J: TRBJ2-7; V: TRBV5-1
CDR3: CASSQTGGDQPQHF; DNA: TGTGCCAGCAGCCAGACAGGGGGGGATCAGCCCCAGCATTTT; size: .; D: TRBD1; J: TRBJ1-5; V: TRBV5-5
CDR3: CASSSRGTPENIQYF; DNA: TGTGCCAGCAGCTCCAGAGGGACTCCCGAAAACATTCAGTACTTC; size: once; D: .; J: TRBJ2-4; V: TRBV7-3
CDR3: CASTSTGALRVQYF; DNA: TGTGCCAGCACCTCGACAGGAGCGCTACGAGTTCAGTACTTC; size: .; D: .; J: TRBJ2-5; V: TRBV6-5
CDR3: CASSPLAGAIYEQYF; DNA: TGTGCCAGCAGCCCCCTAGCGGGAGCAATCTACGAGCAGTACTTC; size: .; D: TRBD2; J: TRBJ2-7; V: TRBV6-5
CDR3: CASSDPDSLSNYGYTF; DNA: TGCGCCAGCAGCGATCCCGACAGCCTCTCTAACTATGGCTACACCTTC; size: .; D: .; J: TRBJ1-2; V: TRBV5-1
CDR3: CASSLGGEVTEAFF; DNA: TGTGCCAGCAGCTTAGGAGGGGAGGTCACTGAAGCTTTCTTT; size: .; D: .; J: TRBJ1-1; V: TRBV5-4
CDR3: CASTITGQGAEKLFF; DNA: TGCGCCAGCACCATCACGGGACAGGGAGCTGAAAAACTGTTTTTT; size: .; D: TRBD1; J: TRBJ1-4; V: TRBV5-1